Below, 17 T cell receptor beta chains from the same sample are listed, as sequenced in a study of T cell repertoires in cytomegalovirus infection. MiXCR, applied by TCRdb to the reads, yields one record per CDR3 protein. The table has under 250,000 distinct CDR3 sequences, approximately 7% seen once. The sequencing input was PBMCs. The receptor source for this set is a human donor in good health (CMV status not recorded). Some clones in this sample may be carry-over from other donors' samples.

This clonotype was observed at least ten times. J is TRBJ1-1 and V is TRBV5-1; TRBD1 agrees at 8 bases. From germline, CDR1 is SGHRS and CDR2 YFSETQ. The length of the CDR3 is 15 residues. After removal of 4 bases from V and 4 bases from J, the junction contained 9 bases not matched to a gene. The CDR3 sequence: CASSPTTGVATEAFF. CDR3 DNA sequence: TGCGCCAGCAGCCCAACGACAGGGGTGGCCACTGAAGCTTTCTTT.

The sample holds a few counts of this clonotype. The chain combines TRBV23-1 with TRBJ1-5; the D gene is possibly TRBD1 (6 bases). TRBV23-1 counts as an open reading frame of uncertain function. The CDR3 length is 12 residues. The CDR3 DNA reads TGCGCAGGGGGGCAGTTCAATCAGCCCCAGCATTTT. This encodes CAGGQFNQPQHF.

This clonotype was counted at least ten times. The gene calls are TRBV7-2 and TRBJ2-7, with 7 bases fitting TRBD2. V lost 5 bases to trimming and J lost 4 bases; unmatched junction nucleotides: 8. Germline V gene lookup returns CDR1 SGHTA and CDR2 FQGNSA. This CDR3 has 14 residues. Here the CDR3 reads CASSPLAGQYEQYF. The DNA for the CDR3 is TGTGCCAGCAGCCCTTTAGCGGGTCAATACGAGCAGTACTTC. Variable domain in full (rest from reference TRBV7-2 and TRBJ2-7): GAGVSQSPSNKVTEKGKDVELRCDPISGHTALYWYRQSLGQGLEFLIYFQGNSAPDKSGLPSDRFSAERTGGSVSTLTIQRTQQEDSAVYLCASSPLAGQYEQYFGPGTRLTVT.

This clonotype was counted at least ten times. CDR3 residues: CASSQPTTTLSTDTQYF. For the CDR3, the DNA is TGTGCCAGCAGCCAACCGACGACTACTTTAAGCACAGATACGCAGTATTTT. The rearrangement uses TRBV14 and TRBJ2-3, with D possibly being TRBD2 (5 bases). V lost 2 bases and J 0 bases, leaving 15 bases between the germline ends. This CDR3 is built from 17 residues. Germline CDR1 reads SGHDN; CDR2 reads FVKESK.

This clonotype was seen at least ten times. The J gene is TRBJ1-5, the V gene TRBV6-2 or TRBV6-3; D call uncertain. V was cut by 3 bases and J by 3 bases, with 3 bases left in between. Germline V gives CDR1 MNHEY, CDR2 SVGEGT. The CDR3 sequence is 12 residues long. The DNA of the CDR3 is TGTGCCAGCAGTTATGCCAATCAGCCCCAGCATTTT. Its translation is CASSYANQPQHF.

This clonotype showed up many times. V gene TRBV6-5 combines with J gene TRBJ1-5; no reliable D call. Trimming left V 0 bases short and J 4 bases short, with 7 bases between. The germline V gene encodes CDR1 MNHEY and CDR2 SVGAGI. This CDR3 spans 14 amino acids. This CDR3 is CASSYSGGNQPQHF. The CDR3 region has the DNA TGTGCCAGCAGTTACTCGGGCGGGAATCAGCCCCAGCATTTT.

This clonotype was recorded many times. V usage is TRBV20-1 and J usage is TRBJ1-2, with 9 bases lining up with TRBD1. Unmatched junction bases numbered 8, after V lost 5 bases and J lost 7 bases. The CDR3 covers 13 residues. The germline gives CDR1 DFQATT, CDR2 SNEGSKA (reference sequence). CDR3 sequence reads: CSAVEGQGLGYTF. For the CDR3, the DNA is TGCAGTGCTGTGGAGGGACAGGGCCTTGGCTACACCTTC.

This clonotype was counted many times. The chain has TRBV7-2 and TRBJ1-5; 7 bases are shared with TRBD1. The CDR3 spans 14 residues. In germline, CDR1 is SGHTA, CDR2 FQGNSA. V lost 6 bases and J lost 2; bases outside the gene matches: 4. CDR3 in DNA: TGTGCCAGCAGTAACAGGGGTGGCAATCAGCCCCAGCATTTT. Translating gives CASSNRGGNQPQHF.

This clonotype was detected ten times or more. The V and J genes are TRBV24-1 and TRBJ1-1, with TRBD1 as a possible D gene (6 bases). The CDR3 consists of 13 residues. Trimming left V 3 bases short and J 5 bases short, with 9 bases between. The V gene's germline CDR1 is KGHDR and CDR2 SFDVKD. CDR3 nucleotide sequence: TGTGCCACCAGTGATGACAGGAGTACTGAAGCTTTCTTT. This codes for CATSDDRSTEAFF.

This clonotype was detected ten times or more. The V and J genes are TRBV7-8 and TRBJ1-1; D is undetermined. The length of the CDR3 is 14 residues. The germline V gene encodes CDR1 SGHVS and CDR2 FQNEAQ. With 0 bases removed from V and 3 bases from J, the gap between germline ends came to 8 bases. Written as DNA, the CDR3 is TGTGCCAGCAGCTTAGCGGGGTATGACACTGAAGCTTTCTTT. Protein sequence: CASSLAGYDTEAFF.

This clonotype has at least ten counts. This chain joins TRBV11-2 and TRBJ2-4; 8 nucleotides line up with TRBD1. The CDR3 is 16 amino acids. The germline V gene encodes CDR1 SGHAT and CDR2 FQNNGV. Trimming took 5 bases from V and 5 from J; bases not matched to a gene: 11. The CDR3 here is CASSVISGQAENIQYF. The CDR3 nucleotides read TGTGCCAGCAGCGTCATTTCGGGACAGGCCGAAAACATTCAGTACTTC.

The table lists this clonotype with many counts. The chain carries TRBV7-2 and TRBJ2-3; 7 nucleotides align to TRBD1. This CDR3 comprises 14 residues. V trimming: 6 bases; J trimming: 3 bases; junction bases outside the gene matches: 6. Germline CDR1 SGHTA, CDR2 FQGNSA. Here the CDR3 DNA reads TGTGCCAGCAGGCCCGACAGGGTGACAGATACGCAGTATTTT. Its protein product is CASRPDRVTDTQYF.

The gene calls are TRBV9 and TRBJ1-2; D unresolved. The CDR3 loop spans 16 amino acids. Trimming pared 2 bases from V and 0 bases from J, leaving 14 bases between. From germline, CDR1 is SGDLS and CDR2 YYNGEE. This CDR3 reads CASSVSSGSANYGYTF. The CDR3 region has the DNA TGTGCCAGCAGCGTGAGCTCGGGCAGCGCTAACTATGGCTACACCTTC. The variable domain in full, with the rest retrieved from reference TRBV9 and TRBJ1-2, is DSGVTQTPKHLITATGQRVTLRCSPRSGDLSVYWYQQSLDQGLQFLIQYYNGEERAKGNILERFSAQQFPDLHSELNLSSLELGDSALYFCASSVSSGSANYGYTFGSGTRLTVV.

This clonotype was seen at least ten times. The chain joins TRBV7-9 to TRBJ2-5, with TRBD2 as a possible D gene (6 bases). Germline loops: CDR1 SEHNR, CDR2 FQNEAQ (reference sequence). V was pared by 3 bases and J by 4 bases, with 12 bases between. There are 14 residues in the CDR3. The CDR3 protein is CASSFGGVRETQYF. The CDR3 DNA reads as TGTGCCAGCAGCTTCGGCGGGGTAAGAGAGACCCAGTACTTC.

There are a few counts of this clonotype. DNA for the CDR3: TGCAGCGTCCTAACCGGGACAGGGAATGGCTACACCTTC. Protein sequence: CSVLTGTGNGYTF. The chain couples TRBV29-1 to TRBJ1-2; 9 nucleotides agree with TRBD1. V was clipped by 6 bases and J by 6 bases; unmatched bases: 8. Germline CDR1 SQVTM, CDR2 ANQGSEA. The CDR3 is made up of 13 amino acids.

This clonotype was counted ten times or more. The chain joins TRBV29-1 to TRBJ1-2; possible D gene TRBD1, 6 bases. The V end lost 5 bases, the J end lost 1 base, and 14 bases lay between the germline ends. There are 14 residues in the CDR3. Germline V gene lookup returns CDR1 SQVTM and CDR2 ANQGSEA. The CDR3 region has the DNA TGCAGCGTTCAAGGGGACACCGTTAACTATGGCTACACCTTC. Its translation is CSVQGDTVNYGYTF.

The table lists this clonotype with many counts. The gene calls are TRBV6-6 and TRBJ1-5, with D unresolved. V lost 11 bases to trimming and J lost 4 bases, with 6 bases between them. The CDR3 has 10 residues. The germline V gene has CDR1 MNHNY and CDR2 SVGAGI (reference sequence). The CDR3, as DNA: TGTGCCGTCTCAAATCAGCCCCAGCATTTT. As protein: CAVSNQPQHF.